The clone carrying this T cell receptor (beta chain) was observed a handful of times. These data come from a study of T-cell memory formation after mild COVID-19. Each CDR3 protein is one row after TCRdb ran MiXCR on the 5' RACE reads. The sample shows more than 250,000 distinct CDR3 sequences, around 16% of them seen only once. CDR1 is MNHEY, CDR2 SMNVEV, per germline (reference sequence). With 5 bases removed from V and 5 bases from J, the gap between germline ends came to 14 bases. The length of the CDR3 is 14 residues. This TCR was recovered from a man between 18 and 35 years old who had mild COVID-19 (a few samples of this study predate the infection). Cell type and time point are not known. The rearrangement links TRBV27 to TRBJ2-3, with TRBD2 as a possible D gene (6 bases). Material for sequencing was PBMCs or a T cell subset sorted from them (not recorded which). The CDR3 bases are TGTGCCAGCAGTCGGCGACTAGTGGAAGATACGCAGTATTTT. Translating gives CASSRRLVEDTQYF.